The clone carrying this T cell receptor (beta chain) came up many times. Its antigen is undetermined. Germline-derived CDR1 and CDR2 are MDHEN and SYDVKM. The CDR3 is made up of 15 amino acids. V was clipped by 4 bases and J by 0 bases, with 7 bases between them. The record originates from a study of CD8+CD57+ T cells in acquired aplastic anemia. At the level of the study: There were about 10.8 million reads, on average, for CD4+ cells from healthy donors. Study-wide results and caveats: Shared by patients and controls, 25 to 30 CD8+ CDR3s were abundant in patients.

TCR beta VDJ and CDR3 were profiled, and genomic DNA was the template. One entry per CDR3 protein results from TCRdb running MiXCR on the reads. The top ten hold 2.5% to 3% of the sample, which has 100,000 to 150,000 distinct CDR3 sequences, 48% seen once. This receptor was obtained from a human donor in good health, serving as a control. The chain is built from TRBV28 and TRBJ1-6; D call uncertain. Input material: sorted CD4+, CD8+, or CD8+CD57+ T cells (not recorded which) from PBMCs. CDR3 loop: CASSWAGSYNSPLHF. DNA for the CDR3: TGTGCCAGCAGTTGGGCAGGCTCCTATAATTCACCCCTCCACTTT. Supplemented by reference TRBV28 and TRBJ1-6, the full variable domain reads DVKVTQSSRYLVKRTGEKVFLECVQDMDHENMFWYRQDPGLGLRLIYFSYDVKMKEKGDIPEGYSVSREKKERFSLILESASTNQTSMYLCASSWAGSYNSPLHFGNGTRLTVT.